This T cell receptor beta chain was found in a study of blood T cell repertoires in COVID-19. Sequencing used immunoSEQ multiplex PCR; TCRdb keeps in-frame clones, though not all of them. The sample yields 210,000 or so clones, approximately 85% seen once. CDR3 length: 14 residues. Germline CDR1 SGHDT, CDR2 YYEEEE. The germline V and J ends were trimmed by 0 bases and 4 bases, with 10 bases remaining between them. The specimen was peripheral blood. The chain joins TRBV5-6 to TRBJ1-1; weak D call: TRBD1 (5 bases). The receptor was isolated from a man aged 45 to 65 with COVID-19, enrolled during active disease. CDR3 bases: TGTGCCAGCAGCTTGGCAGGGAGGCGCACTGAAGCTTTCTTT. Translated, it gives CASSLAGRRTEAFF.